The rows below give T cell receptor beta chains drawn from one sample of a study of technical replicates of blood from a few donors. Using immunoSEQ multiplex PCR, the repertoire was profiled, and TCRdb retains in-frame clones only, with some absent. The data show over 70,000 clones, about 94% seen once. Sequences were obtained from T cells isolated from PBMCs. All receptors come from a human donor in good health. Each CDR3 is given with its conserved first and last residue. Each record gives: CDR3 DNA, CDR3 protein, D gene, J gene, clone size, V gene. The D gene is left open where the match is weak. Only some rows state a clone size, as once, few, many or a class for expanded clones.

TGTGCCAGCAGTTTTACAGCTGAAGCTTTCTTT | CASSFTAEAFF | . | TRBJ1-1 | . | TRBV6-1
TGTGCCAGCACCCCCGGGGGGAGTAATATAGCTTTCTTT | CASTPGGSNIAFF | . | TRBJ1-1 | . | TRBV6-5
TGTGCCAGCAGCTTGGATAGCGGGAGGATCCGGGAGCTGTTTTTT | CASSLDSGRIRELFF | TRBD2 | TRBJ2-2 | . | TRBV5-5
TGTGCCAGCAGCCAAGTCCCCCACAGGACTACTTGGAACACTGAAGCTTTCTTT | CASSQVPHRTTWNTEAFF | . | TRBJ1-1 | . | TRBV14
TGTGCCAGCAGCTTAAACAGGGGGAACACTGAAGCTTTCTTT | CASSLNRGNTEAFF | TRBD1 | TRBJ1-1 | . | TRBV7-2
TGTGCCAGCGGGGGACTGCCAGCTAACTATGGCTACACCTTC | CASGGLPANYGYTF | . | TRBJ1-2 | . | TRBV12-1
TGTGCCATCAGTGAGTCGCCGTCAAAATTAGCGATCCACTCCTACAATGAGCAGTTCTTC | CAISESPSKLAIHSYNEQFF | . | TRBJ2-1 | . | TRBV10-3
TGTGCCAGCAGCTTAGGCGGACAGGGTTCCTACGAGCAGTACTTC | CASSLGGQGSYEQYF | TRBD1 | TRBJ2-7 | . | TRBV7-2
TGTGCCAGCAGTTTAGCGGCAGGGCATCGGTTGGCCCAGTACTTC | CASSLAAGHRLAQYF | . | TRBJ2-5 | once | TRBV28
TGTGCCAGCAGTGAACGGGGGGTGTTTTACAATGAGCAGTTCTTC | CASSERGVFYNEQFF | TRBD2 | TRBJ2-1 | . | TRBV2
TGTGCCAGCAGCCCAGTGATAGCGGGTCTAGCCTACGAGCAGTACTTC | CASSPVIAGLAYEQYF | TRBD2 | TRBJ2-7 | . | TRBV7-2
TGCGCCAGCAGCTTGGACGGGGATCTGCACGCTAGGCTGTACTTC | CASSLDGDLHARLYF | . | TRBJ2-7 | . | TRBV5-1
TGTGCCACCAGCAGAGATCCCTTTGTAGAGCAGTACTTC | CATSRDPFVEQYF | . | TRBJ2-7 | . | TRBV15
TGCGCCAGCAGCGCGACTAGCGGGAGCTATGAGCAGTTCTTC | CASSATSGSYEQFF | TRBD2 | TRBJ2-1 | . | TRBV5-1
TGTGCCAGTAGTATTAGTCGGGAGGCCGGAGAGACCCAGTACTTC | CASSISREAGETQYF | TRBD2 | TRBJ2-5 | . | TRBV19
TGTGCCAGCAGTTATGATGGGGAGACCTACGAGCAGTACTTC | CASSYDGETYEQYF | . | TRBJ2-7 | once | TRBV6-5
TGTGCCAGCAGTGATGCCTACCTACGCCAGTACTTC | CASSDAYLRQYF | . | TRBJ2-7 | . | TRBV6-5
TGTGCCAGCAGCTTAGCCCTGACAGGCCTAACTTACTCCGAGCAGTACTTC | CASSLALTGLTYSEQYF | . | TRBJ2-7 | . | TRBV7-2
TGTGCCAGCAGTTATCGCCAGGCTTGGAGCTACACCTTC | CASSYRQAWSYTF | . | TRBJ1-2 | . | TRBV6-5
TGTGCCAGCAGCCCCACAGGGATCAATGAGCAGTTCTTC | CASSPTGINEQFF | . | TRBJ2-1 | . | TRBV6-5
TGCGCCAGCAGCCCCGCGGGGACAGGGAATCAGCCCCAGCATTTT | CASSPAGTGNQPQHF | TRBD1 | TRBJ1-5 | . | TRBV5-1
TGTGCCAGCAGTTACTTTCCCCGGGAACCTTACACTGAAGCTTTCTTT | CASSYFPREPYTEAFF | . | TRBJ1-1 | . | TRBV6-5
TGTGCCAGCTGCTGGGACAGGGGAGCAACTAATGAAAAACTGTTTTTT | CASCWDRGATNEKLFF | TRBD1 | TRBJ1-4 | . | TRBV2
TGTGCCAGTAGTATCGGGACTAGGGACGAGCAGTACTTC | CASSIGTRDEQYF | TRBD2 | TRBJ2-7 | . | TRBV19
TGTGCCAGCAGCTTAGTGGCCGGGGAAGCTTTCTTT | CASSLVAGEAFF | . | TRBJ1-1 | . | TRBV7-9
TGTGCCAGCGTAGGACTAGCGGGAGGTCCTACAGATACGCAGTATTTT | CASVGLAGGPTDTQYF | TRBD2 | TRBJ2-3 | . | TRBV2
TGTGCCAGTAGTATCGGCCAGGTTAGCAATCAGCCCCAGCATTTT | CASSIGQVSNQPQHF | . | TRBJ1-5 | . | TRBV19
TGTGCCAGCTTCCGAGACACTGAAGCTTTCTTT | CASFRDTEAFF | . | TRBJ1-1 | once | TRBV6-5
TGTGCCAGCAGCCCCCCACGACTAGCGGGATATACCGGGGAGCTGTTTTTT | CASSPPRLAGYTGELFF | TRBD2 | TRBJ2-2 | once | TRBV7-2
TGTGCCAGCAGTTACCCGGGACAGATCGTGCAGTATTTT | CASSYPGQIVQYF | TRBD1 | TRBJ2-3 | . | TRBV6-6
TGTGCCAGCAGCTTGGCACAGGCCAGTGAAAAACTGTTTTTT | CASSLAQASEKLFF | . | TRBJ1-4 | once | TRBV5-6
TGTGCCAGCAGCTTAGGAGGGGGAGAGCAGTACTTC | CASSLGGGEQYF | . | TRBJ2-7 | . | TRBV7-9
TGTGCCAGCAGCCAATATGAGGGGGCCAGTCAGCCCCAGCATTTT | CASSQYEGASQPQHF | TRBD1 | TRBJ1-5 | . | TRBV4-2
TGTGCCAGCAGTCTCCGGACACATGCAACTAATGAAAAACTGTTTTTT | CASSLRTHATNEKLFF | . | TRBJ1-4 | . | TRBV28
TGTGCCTGGAGGGCAAGTAACTCTGGGGCCAACGTCCTGACTTTC | CAWRASNSGANVLTF | . | TRBJ2-6 | . | TRBV30
TGTGCCAGCAGTGAATTACAGGGGGCAGATACGCAGTATTTT | CASSELQGADTQYF | TRBD1 | TRBJ2-3 | . | TRBV25-1
TGTGCCAGCAGTCACATTGCAGTTTCCTCTGGAAACACCATATATTTT | CASSHIAVSSGNTIYF | . | TRBJ1-3 | . | TRBV28
TGCGCCAGCAGCCAAGGGGTACTAGCGGGAGCAGATACGCAGTATTTT | CASSQGVLAGADTQYF | TRBD2 | TRBJ2-3 | . | TRBV4-1
TGTGCCAGTAGCCTCAGACTAGCGGTCTACGAGCAGTACTTC | CASSLRLAVYEQYF | TRBD2 | TRBJ2-7 | . | TRBV19
TGTGCCAGTAGTATAGGGGCGGGCCCTAAAAACCAAGAGACCCAGTACTTC | CASSIGAGPKNQETQYF | . | TRBJ2-5 | . | TRBV19
TGTGCCAGCAGCCCCACAGGGTACTCTAACTATGGCTACACCTTC | CASSPTGYSNYGYTF | . | TRBJ1-2 | . | TRBV2
TGTGCCAGCAGCTTATTACGGAGGGCGAACACTGAAGCTTTCTTT | CASSLLRRANTEAFF | . | TRBJ1-1 | . | TRBV7-9
TGTGCCAGCAGTGAAGGCATGGGAGTCTACGAGCAGTACTTC | CASSEGMGVYEQYF | . | TRBJ2-7 | . | TRBV2
TGTGCTAGCAGCTTGAATGAGGGTAATGAGCAGTTCTTC | CASSLNEGNEQFF | . | TRBJ2-1 | . | TRBV7-7
TGTGCCAGCAGCCAAGCTCCAGGGGAGGGCCAGCCCCAGCATTTT | CASSQAPGEGQPQHF | . | TRBJ1-5 | . | TRBV4-2
TGTGCCAGCAGCGGGCTAGGCACAGATACGCAGTATTTT | CASSGLGTDTQYF | . | TRBJ2-3 | . | TRBV9
TGTGCCATCAGCAACAGGGAAACCGGGGAGCTGTTTTTT | CAISNRETGELFF | . | TRBJ2-2 | once | TRBV10-3
TGTGCCTGGAGTGTGAGGCAGGGAATTGCTTTCTTT | CAWSVRQGIAFF | . | TRBJ1-1 | . | TRBV30
TGTGCCAGCAGTGATATAACCGGCAGGGAATCGGACACCGGGGAGCTGTTTTTT | CASSDITGRESDTGELFF | . | TRBJ2-2 | . | TRBV6-1
TGTGCCAGCAGTGGAGGGGCGGCCGGCCAGTTCTTC | CASSGGAAGQFF | . | TRBJ2-1 | . | TRBV7-6
TGTGCCAGCAGCGGAATAGCGGGGTCTTACAATGAGCAGTTCTTC | CASSGIAGSYNEQFF | TRBD2 | TRBJ2-1 | . | TRBV11-2
TGTGCCAGCAGTGGGTTTGGCGGGAGGAGCTCCTACAATGAGCAGTTCTTC | CASSGFGGRSSYNEQFF | TRBD2 | TRBJ2-1 | . | TRBV28